The T cell receptor beta chain described here comes from a study of cytomegalovirus exposure and HLA in healthy donors. Findings and caveats of the study: Previously analyzed data showed that most TCR beta V segments were productive at a frequency of about 90% or about 30%. Later analysis placed DRB1 highest and HLA-C lowest in TCR association rates, which differed by HLA locus.

Amplification used 60 Vbeta primers and 13 Jbeta primers. The repertoire was sequenced with immunoSEQ multiplex PCR; TCRdb's copy has only in-frame clones and lacks some. The sample records some 170,000 clones, around 76% being singletons. Regarding this clone: The antigen is undetermined.

The germline CDR1 and CDR2 sequences are LGHNA and YNFKEQ. The CDR3 totals 16 residues. V lost 0 bases and J 0 bases, leaving 12 bases between the germline ends. The specimen was PBMCs. V is TRBV4-2 and J is TRBJ2-7, with D perhaps matching TRBD1 (6 bases). The source of this sequence is a woman aged 40 to 50 in good health and CMV-seronegative. The CDR3 loop reads CASSQDGQRTSYEQYF. The CDR3 DNA is TGTGCCAGCAGCCAAGACGGACAGCGTACCTCCTACGAGCAGTACTTC.